This T cell receptor beta chain was sequenced in a study of siplizumab effects on memory and regulatory T cells. Generated by immunoSEQ multiplex PCR, the TCRdb table keeps only in-frame clones and is missing some. Of some 100,000 clones listed, around 92% were seen once; the top ten hold 0.15%. Turning to this clone: Its target is unknown.

This CDR3 contains 15 residues. Germline V gene sequence: CDR1 SGHNT, CDR2 YYREEE (reference sequence). J was trimmed by 9 bases and V by 0 bases; bases with no gene match: 12. Study-wide points: Suppression by proliferating Tregs derived from siplizumab cultures was not verified. There were only a minor fraction of alloreactive clones that mapped to unstimulated subsets. Memory cells seemed less diverse than naive T cells, which seemed major alloresponse contributors. Under siplizumab, alloreactive sequences traced to unstimulated CD4+ memory cells were significantly reduced.

The V and J genes are TRBV5-4 and TRBJ2-7; 7 bases line up with TRBD2. The specimen sequenced was CD4+ T cells sorted from blood. This clonotype was obtained from a human donor in good health. The CDR3 coding sequence is TGTGCCAGCAGCTTGGTGGGCGGACTAGTGGAGGCGCAGTACTTC. Amino acids: CASSLVGGLVEAQYF. The full variable domain, completed using reference TRBV5-4 and TRBJ2-7, is ETGVTQSPTHLIKTRGQQVTLRCSSQSGHNTVSWYQQALGQGPQFIFQYYREEENGRGNFPPRFSGLQFPNYSSELNVNALELDDSALYLCASSLVGGLVEAQYFGPGTRLTVT.